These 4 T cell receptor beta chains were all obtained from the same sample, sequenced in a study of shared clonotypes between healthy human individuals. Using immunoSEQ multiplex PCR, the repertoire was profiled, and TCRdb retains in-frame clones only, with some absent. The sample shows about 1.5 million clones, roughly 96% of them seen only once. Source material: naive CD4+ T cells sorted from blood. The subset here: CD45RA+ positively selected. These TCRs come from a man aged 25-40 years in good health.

The CDR3 sequence: CASSLFRGTDQPQHF. The CDR3, as DNA: TGTGCCAGCAGTTTGTTCCGGGGAACCGATCAGCCCCAGCATTTT. The V and J genes are TRBV28 and TRBJ1-5; D call uncertain. The CDR3 loop spans 15 amino acids. Per the germline V gene, CDR1 is MDHEN and CDR2 is SYDVKM. V was pared by 3 bases and J by 5 bases, with 14 bases between.

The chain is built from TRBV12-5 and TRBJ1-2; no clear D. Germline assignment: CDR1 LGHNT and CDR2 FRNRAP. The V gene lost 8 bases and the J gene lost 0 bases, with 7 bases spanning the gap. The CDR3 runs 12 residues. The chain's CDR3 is CASSQSNYGYTF. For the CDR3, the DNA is TGTGCTAGTTCCCAATCTAACTATGGCTACACCTTC.

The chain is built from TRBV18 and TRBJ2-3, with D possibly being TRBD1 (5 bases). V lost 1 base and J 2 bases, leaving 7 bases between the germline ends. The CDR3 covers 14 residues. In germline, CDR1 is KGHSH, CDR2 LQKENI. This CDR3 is CASSPRRDTDTQYF. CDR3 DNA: TGTGCCAGCTCACCACGCAGGGACACAGATACGCAGTATTTT. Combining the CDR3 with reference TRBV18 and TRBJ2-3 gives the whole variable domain NAGVMQNPRHLVRRRGQEARLRCSPMKGHSHVYWYRQLPEEGLKFMVYLQKENIIDESGMPKERFSAEFPKEGPSILRIQQVVRGDSAAYFCASSPRRDTDTQYFGPGTRLTVL.

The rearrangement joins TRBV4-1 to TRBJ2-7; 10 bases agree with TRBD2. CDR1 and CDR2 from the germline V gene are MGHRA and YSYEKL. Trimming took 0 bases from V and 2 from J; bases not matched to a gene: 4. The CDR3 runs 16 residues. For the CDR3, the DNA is TGCGCCAGCAGCCAAGATCGGACTAGCGGACCCTACGAGCAGTACTTC. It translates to CASSQDRTSGPYEQYF.